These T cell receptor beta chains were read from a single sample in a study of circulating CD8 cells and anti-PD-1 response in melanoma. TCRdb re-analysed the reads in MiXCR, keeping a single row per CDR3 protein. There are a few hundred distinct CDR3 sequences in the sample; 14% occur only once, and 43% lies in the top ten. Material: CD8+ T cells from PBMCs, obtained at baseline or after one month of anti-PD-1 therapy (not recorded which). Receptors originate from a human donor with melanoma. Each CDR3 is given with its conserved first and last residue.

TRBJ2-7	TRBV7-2	CASSLEGAGRSYEQYF
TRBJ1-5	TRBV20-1	CSAMFGQPQHF
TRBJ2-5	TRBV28	CASSPGQGMEGSVQETQYF
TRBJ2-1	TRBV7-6	CASSLETGSFVEQFF
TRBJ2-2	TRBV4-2	CASSQDNGGVGIGELFF
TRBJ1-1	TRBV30	CAWSVISEAFF
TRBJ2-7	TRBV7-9	CASSLEGASRPYEQYF